A selection of T cell receptor beta chains follows, all from one sample in a study of shared clonotypes between healthy human individuals. Here immunoSEQ multiplex PCR was the method, and the copy in TCRdb shows in-frame clones only, minus some. The profile shows millions of clones, roughly 91% of them singletons. Sequenced input: naive CD8+ T cells from PBMCs. All receptors come from a man between 18 and 29 years old in good health. Some clones in this sample may be carry-over from other donors' samples. The CDR3 runs from the conserved cysteine through the conserved F or W. The order of the fields is clone size, V gene, J gene, D gene, CDR3 protein, CDR3 DNA. The D gene is left open where the match is weak. Not every row has a clone size; where given, it reads once, few, many or a size class.

once	TRBV29-1	TRBJ2-1	TRBD1	CSVEGAGTAEYNEQFF	TGCAGCGTGGAAGGGGCTGGGACAGCCGAATACAATGAGCAGTTCTTC
once	TRBV4-1	TRBJ2-7	-	CASSQVVSYEQYF	TGCGCCAGCAGCCAAGTAGTTTCCTACGAGCAGTACTTC
-	TRBV9	TRBJ2-1	TRBD2	CASSGDKRGLYNEQFF	TGTGCCAGCAGCGGAGATAAGCGGGGGCTTTACAATGAGCAGTTCTTC
few	TRBV11-2	TRBJ1-5	TRBD1	CASSLGTGFSQPQHF	TGTGCCAGCAGCTTAGGGACAGGTTTTAGTCAGCCCCAGCATTTT
-	TRBV30	TRBJ2-1	TRBD2	CAWSVDSWGGLEQFF	TGTGCCTGGAGTGTAGACTCATGGGGGGGTTTGGAGCAGTTCTTC
once	TRBV29-1	TRBJ2-5	-	CSSGGGGLLQETQYF	TGCAGCTCTGGGGGAGGGGGTCTCCTCCAAGAGACCCAGTACTTC
-	TRBV6-6	TRBJ2-5	TRBD1	CASSLTGLLETQYF	TGTGCCAGCAGCCTGACAGGGTTATTAGAGACCCAGTACTTC
-	TRBV18	TRBJ1-1	TRBD1	CATLSGRGTTEAFF	TGTGCCACCCTCTCCGGCAGGGGGACCACTGAAGCTTTCTTT
-	TRBV11-3	TRBJ2-2	TRBD1	CASSRPGTGAITGELFF	TGTGCCAGCAGCCGACCTGGGACAGGAGCGATTACCGGGGAGCTGTTTTTT
-	TRBV7-2	TRBJ2-2	-	CASSPMRELFF	TGTGCCAGCAGCCCGATGAGGGAGCTGTTTTTT
-	TRBV2	TRBJ1-1	-	CASTLQPVNTEAFF	TGTGCCAGCACTCTCCAGCCCGTGAACACTGAAGCTTTCTTT
-	TRBV7-9	TRBJ2-7	TRBD2	CASSLSAGGLSYEQYF	TGTGCCAGCAGCTTATCCGCGGGAGGGCTCTCCTACGAGCAGTACTTC
-	TRBV19	TRBJ2-1	-	CASSPARGNKQFF	TGTGCCAGTAGTCCAGCTCGGGGAAATAAGCAGTTCTTC
-	TRBV6-4	TRBJ2-3	TRBD2	CASRKLAVEFPDTQYF	TGTGCCAGCAGAAAACTAGCGGTGGAGTTCCCAGATACGCAGTATTTT
-	TRBV27	TRBJ1-2	-	CASSSVTFGYYGYTF	TGTGCCAGCAGCTCCGTGACATTTGGCTACTATGGCTACACCTTC
-	TRBV27	TRBJ2-3	TRBD2	CASSLRVLAGAADTQYF	TGTGCCAGCAGTTTACGTGTACTAGCGGGAGCAGCAGATACGCAGTATTTT
-	TRBV28	TRBJ2-7	-	CASMERSAYEQYF	TGTGCCAGCATGGAGCGGTCCGCCTACGAGCAGTACTTC
-	TRBV5-1	TRBJ1-2	-	CASWDNLYGYTF	TGCGCCAGCTGGGACAACCTCTATGGCTACACCTTC
once	TRBV14	TRBJ2-2	TRBD2	CASSQVPGLAGILNTGELFF	TGTGCCAGCAGCCAAGTTCCGGGACTAGCGGGGATTTTGAACACCGGGGAGCTGTTTTTT
-	TRBV25-1	TRBJ2-5	-	CASSKETQYF	TGTGCCAGCAGCAAAGAGACCCAGTACTTC
once	TRBV5-6	TRBJ2-7	-	CASSWASGANEQYF	TGTGCCAGCAGCTGGGCGTCGGGGGCGAACGAGCAGTACTTC
-	TRBV7-9	TRBJ1-1	-	CASSFGQLNTEAFF	TGTGCCAGCAGCTTTGGACAGTTGAACACTGAAGCTTTCTTT
-	TRBV9	TRBJ2-1	-	CASSVVGRWNEQFF	TGTGCCAGCAGCGTAGTCGGCAGGTGGAATGAGCAGTTCTTC
-	TRBV7-6	TRBJ2-7	-	CASSLVVRDEQYF	TGTGCCAGCAGCTTAGTGGTAAGGGACGAGCAGTACTTC
-	TRBV7-9	TRBJ1-1	TRBD1	CASSPRQGGGNTEAFF	TGTGCCAGCAGCCCCCGACAGGGCGGAGGAAACACTGAAGCTTTCTTT
-	TRBV9	TRBJ2-7	-	CASSGVDWYEQYF	TGTGCCAGCAGCGGGGTGGATTGGTACGAGCAGTACTTC
-	TRBV7-9	TRBJ2-1	-	CASSPLLYNEQFF	TGTGCCAGCAGCCCTCTCCTCTACAATGAGCAGTTCTTC
-	TRBV27	TRBJ1-2	-	CASSLYASLLPGDDGYTF	TGTGCCAGCAGTTTATATGCCTCCTTGCTCCCGGGAGATGATGGCTACACCTTC
-	TRBV7-6	TRBJ2-2	-	CASSLAHGPLPELFF	TGTGCCAGCAGCTTAGCGCATGGGCCTCTACCGGAGCTGTTTTTT
-	TRBV5-6	TRBJ2-3	-	CASSLGPYSTQYF	TGTGCCAGCAGCTTGGGGCCATACAGTACGCAGTATTTT
-	TRBV27	TRBJ1-2	-	CASSLSVGDLYGYTF	TGTGCCAGCAGTTTATCGGTTGGGGATCTCTATGGCTACACCTTC
-	TRBV16	TRBJ2-3	TRBD2	CASSQSRTSGSGDTQYF	TGTGCCAGCAGCCAATCGAGGACTAGCGGGAGTGGGGATACGCAGTATTTT